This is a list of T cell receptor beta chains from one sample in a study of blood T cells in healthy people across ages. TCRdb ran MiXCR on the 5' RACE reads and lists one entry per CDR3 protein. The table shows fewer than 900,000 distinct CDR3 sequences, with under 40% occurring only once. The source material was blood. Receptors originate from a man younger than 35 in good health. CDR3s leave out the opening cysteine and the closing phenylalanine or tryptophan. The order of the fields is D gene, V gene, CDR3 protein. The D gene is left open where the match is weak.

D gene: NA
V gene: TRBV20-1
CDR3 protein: SARVLNSGTSTDTQY

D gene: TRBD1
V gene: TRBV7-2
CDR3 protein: ASSTGTGVIYEQY

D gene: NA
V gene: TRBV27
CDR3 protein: ASSLSTRSSYEQY

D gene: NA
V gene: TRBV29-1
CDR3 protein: SVVARTPYEQY

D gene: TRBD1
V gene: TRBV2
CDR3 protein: ASRGGQGADTQY

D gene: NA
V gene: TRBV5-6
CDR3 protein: ASSLEGGLTEAF

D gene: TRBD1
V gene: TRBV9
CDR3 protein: ASSVVRTGKTEAF

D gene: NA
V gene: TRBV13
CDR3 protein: ASSSRISEQF

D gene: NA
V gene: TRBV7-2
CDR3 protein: ASSVPPRGAGETQY

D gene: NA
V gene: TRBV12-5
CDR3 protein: ASGRPPT

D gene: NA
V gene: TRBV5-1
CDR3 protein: ASTTRGDEQF

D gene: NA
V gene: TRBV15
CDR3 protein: ATSLARGAIEAF

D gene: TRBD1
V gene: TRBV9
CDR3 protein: ASSAYRGTYEQY

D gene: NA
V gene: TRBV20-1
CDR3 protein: SAREGPRGNQPQH

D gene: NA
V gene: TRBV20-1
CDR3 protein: SARDIPGYT

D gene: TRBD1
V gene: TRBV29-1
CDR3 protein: SVGLSGTGHYGYT

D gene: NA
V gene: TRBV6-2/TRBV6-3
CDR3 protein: ASSPWTASNSPLH

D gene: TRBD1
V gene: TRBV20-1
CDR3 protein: SAPGTGGSYEQY

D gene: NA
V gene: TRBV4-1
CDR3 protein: ASSHPVGDEISYNEQF

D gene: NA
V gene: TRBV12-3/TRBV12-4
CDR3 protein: TSSPGTTGNTIY

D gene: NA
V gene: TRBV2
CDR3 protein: ASSEGGRSTGELF

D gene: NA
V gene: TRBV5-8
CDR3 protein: ASSRSSTVNEQY

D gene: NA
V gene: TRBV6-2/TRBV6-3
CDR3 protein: ASSYTRGNQPQH

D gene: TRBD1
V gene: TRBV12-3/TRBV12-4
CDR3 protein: ASSYRGRSEQY

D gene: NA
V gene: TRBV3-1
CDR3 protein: ASSQDLGHNEQF

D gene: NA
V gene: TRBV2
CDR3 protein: ASGDTNTGELF

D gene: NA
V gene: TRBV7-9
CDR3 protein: ASTPEGHPAYEQY

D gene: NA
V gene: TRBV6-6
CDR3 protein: ASSTGRGGNEQF

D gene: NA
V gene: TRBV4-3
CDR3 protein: ASSQGESGSGANVLT

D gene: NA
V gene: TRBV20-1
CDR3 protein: SARLRVEGYNEQF

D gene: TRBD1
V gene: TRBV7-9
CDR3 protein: ASSVTGERGYT

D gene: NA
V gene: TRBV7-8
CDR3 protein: ASSLAAGAGCLQY

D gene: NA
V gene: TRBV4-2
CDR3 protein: ASSQEDTRDTQY

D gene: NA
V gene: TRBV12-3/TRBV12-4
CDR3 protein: ASSLAPPGGGYGYT

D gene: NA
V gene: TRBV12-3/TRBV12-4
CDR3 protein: ASRPDRNTQY

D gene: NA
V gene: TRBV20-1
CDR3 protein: SAPDSYQETQY

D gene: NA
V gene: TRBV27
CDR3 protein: ASSLRGTVDNEQF

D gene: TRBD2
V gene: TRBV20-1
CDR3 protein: SARPGTSGETQY

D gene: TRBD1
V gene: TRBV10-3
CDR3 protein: AISDPSGTGGGKNTEAF

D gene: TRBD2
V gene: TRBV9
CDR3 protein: ASSDKAGGFTDTQY

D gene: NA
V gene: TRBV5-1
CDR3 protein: ASSVGERGGEQF

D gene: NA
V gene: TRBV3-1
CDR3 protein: ASSPGGERGTEAF